Reported below is one T cell receptor beta chain. Its antigen is still unknown. This specimen belongs to a study of regulatory T cells in long-lasting Graves disease. General study findings and limits: Patients with persistent disease showed a bias toward TRBV28, TRBJ1-2 and TRBJ2-5.

Trimming pared 3 bases from V and 1 base from J, leaving 9 bases between. Germline V gene lookup returns CDR1 LNHDA and CDR2 SQIVND (reference sequence). CDR3 length equals 14 residues. Sample time point: persistent/refractory GD, antithyroid drugs over 5 years with positive TRAb. From RNA extracted from PBMCs, the TCR library was made. Building the TCR beta libraries relied on iRepertoire HTBI primers, and CDR3 regions underwent Arm-PCR. TCRdb re-analysed the multiplex PCR reads in MiXCR, keeping a single row per CDR3 protein. The profile shows about 470,000 distinct CDR3 sequences, less than 25% of them singletons.

Specimen: peripheral blood mononuclear cells (PBMCs), collected when the disease was refractory, from a patient treated with antithyroid drugs. This chain joins TRBV19 and TRBJ1-1, with TRBD1 as a possible D gene (6 bases). This sequence was found in a female donor with Graves disease. The CDR3 reads CASSMGQGNTEAFF. CDR3 nucleotides: TGTGCCAGTAGTATGGGACAAGGGAACACTGAAGCTTTCTTT.